One and the same sample provided the 8 T cell receptor beta chains below, sequenced in a study of blood T cell repertoires in COVID-19. Generated by immunoSEQ multiplex PCR, the TCRdb table keeps only in-frame clones and is missing some. The sample shows about 180,000 clones, 70% to 90% of them seen only once. Sequences were obtained from peripheral blood. The origin of the receptors is a woman in her thirties with active or convalescent COVID-19.

The chain joins TRBV24-1 to TRBJ2-2; D is uncertain. This CDR3 comprises 15 residues. V lost 10 bases, J lost 0 bases, and 14 bases lay in between. Germline lookup yields CDR1 KGHDR and CDR2 SFDVKD. CDR3 in amino acids: CATATAPANTGELFF. The CDR3, as DNA: TGTGCCACAGCTACAGCCCCAGCGAACACCGGGGAGCTGTTTTTT.

This clone has only one observation. The chain employs TRBV4-2 and TRBJ2-1, with no clear D. The germline gives CDR1 LGHNA, CDR2 YNFKEQ. V dropped 1 base and J dropped 0 bases, with 13 bases sitting between them. This CDR3 contains 17 residues. CDR3 bases: TGTGCCAGCAGCCAAGTCGCGACTTCAAGCTCCTACAATGAGCAGTTCTTC. It is translated as CASSQVATSSSYNEQFF.

Notes on this clone: The junction departs from the called germline gene at one end, perhaps through a read error. V usage is TRBV6-5 and J usage is TRBJ2-2; the match to TRBD2 covers 12 bases. Germline-derived CDR1 and CDR2 are MNHEY and SVGAGI. The CDR3 loop spans 16 amino acids. The CDR3 here is CASSFRTSGNSGELFF. The CDR3 DNA reads as TGTGCCAGCAGTTTTCGGACTAGCGGGAACTCCGGGGAGCTGTTTTTT.

CDR3 sequence (DNA): TGCAGCGTTGAAGTTGGCAGTCGAGGAGGATATGGCTACACCTTC. Encoded protein: CSVEVGSRGGYGYTF. The chain links TRBV29-1 to TRBJ1-2; D is undetermined. V shed 1 base and J shed 5 bases, with 17 bases lying between them. CDR1 and CDR2 from the germline V gene are SQVTM and ANQGSEA. The CDR3 covers 15 residues. Full variable domain (missing parts from reference TRBV29-1 and TRBJ1-2): SAVISQKPSRDICQRGTSLTIQCQVDSQVTMMFWYRQQPGQSLTLIATANQGSEATYESGFVIDKFPISRPNLTFSTLTVSNMSPEDSSIYLCSVEVGSRGGYGYTFGSGTRLTVV.

The chain carries TRBV12-5 and TRBJ2-7; D remains unclear. V lost 0 bases, J lost 5 bases, and 5 bases lay in between. This CDR3 is built from 12 residues. CDR1 is LGHNT, CDR2 FRNRAP, per germline. In DNA form, the CDR3 reads TGTGCTAGTGGTTTGGTACGGGACGAGCAGTACTTC. It codes for CASGLVRDEQYF. Full variable domain (missing parts from reference TRBV12-5 and TRBJ2-7): DARVTQTPRHKVTEMGQEVTMRCQPILGHNTVFWYRQTMMQGLELLAYFRNRAPLDDSGMPKDRFSAEMPDATLATLKIQPSEPRDSAVYFCASGLVRDEQYFGPGTRLTVT.

The gene calls are TRBV28 and TRBJ1-5, with D possibly TRBD1 on 5 matching bases. In germline, CDR1 is MDHEN, CDR2 SYDVKM. Between the trimmed V and J ends, which lost 5 bases and 7 bases, there was a span of 30 bases. The CDR3 has 19 residues. The DNA for the CDR3 is TGTGCCAGCAGTCCCGGGTTTGAATTCGGAGGGGCCGGCAGGCAGCCCCAGCATTTT. Its protein product is CASSPGFEFGGAGRQPQHF.

V gene TRBV11-2 combines with J gene TRBJ1-5; D remains unclear. Germline loops: CDR1 SGHAT, CDR2 FQNNGV. V was trimmed by 3 bases and J by 1 base, leaving 4 bases between them. The CDR3 contains 13 residues. The CDR3 region is CASSFGSNQPQHF. CDR3 sequence (DNA): TGTGCCAGCAGCTTTGGCAGCAATCAGCCCCAGCATTTT.

The chain is built from TRBV5-8 and TRBJ2-1, with D perhaps matching TRBD1 (6 bases). The CDR3 covers 14 residues. V was shortened by 3 bases and J by 4 bases, with 11 bases between the two germline ends. Germline V gives CDR1 SGHTS, CDR2 YDEGEE. In DNA, the CDR3 is TGTGCCAGCAGCTCCCGGGACATATACAATGAGCAGTTCTTC. This codes for CASSSRDIYNEQFF.